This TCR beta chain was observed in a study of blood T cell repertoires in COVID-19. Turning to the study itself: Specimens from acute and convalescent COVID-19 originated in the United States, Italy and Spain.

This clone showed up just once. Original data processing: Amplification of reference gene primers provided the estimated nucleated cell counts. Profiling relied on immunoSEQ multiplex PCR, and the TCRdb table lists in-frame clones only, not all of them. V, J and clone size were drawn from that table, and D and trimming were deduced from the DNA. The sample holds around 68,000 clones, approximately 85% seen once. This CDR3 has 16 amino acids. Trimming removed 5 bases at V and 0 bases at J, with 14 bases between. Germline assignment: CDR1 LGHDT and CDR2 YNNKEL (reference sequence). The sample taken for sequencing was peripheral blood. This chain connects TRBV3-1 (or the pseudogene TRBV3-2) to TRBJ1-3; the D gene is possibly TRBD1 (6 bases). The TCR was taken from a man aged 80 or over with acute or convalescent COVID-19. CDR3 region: CASSSLQGSSGNTIYF. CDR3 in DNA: TGTGCCAGCAGCTCTTTGCAGGGGTCCTCTGGAAACACCATATATTTT.